A single sample is the source of the 4 T cell receptor beta chains below, sequenced in a study of cytomegalovirus exposure and HLA in healthy donors. The PCR ran on 60 Vbeta and 13 Jbeta primers. Assay used: immunoSEQ multiplex PCR; TCRdb lists only in-frame clones, some missing. The repertoire has around 110,000 clones, roughly 70% of them found once; the top ten carry roughly 0.9%. Sequencing was done on a sample of PBMCs. Source of these receptors: a woman in her 30s in good health and CMV-seronegative.

The CDR3 loop reads CASSSQQGPSNGYTF. The CDR3 region has the DNA TGTGCCAGCAGCTCCCAACAGGGCCCATCCAATGGCTACACCTTC. This chain uses TRBV7-6 with TRBJ1-2, with D possibly being TRBD1 (6 bases). The germline gives CDR1 SGHVS, CDR2 FNYEAQ. V dropped 4 bases and J dropped 6 bases, with 18 bases sitting between them. The CDR3 sequence is 15 residues long.

This rearrangement joins TRBV7-9 to TRBJ1-3; D is unclear. The CDR3 sequence is 17 residues long. From germline, CDR1 is SEHNR and CDR2 FQNEAQ (reference sequence). V was cut by 5 bases and J by 3 bases, with 20 bases left in between. For the CDR3, the DNA is TGTGCCAGCAGCCGGGATGGGATTCTCGGCTATGGAAACACCATATATTTT. As protein: CASSRDGILGYGNTIYF.

A few counts support this clone. This chain links TRBV7-9 with TRBJ1-1; perhaps TRBD1 as D (5 bases). The CDR3 has 15 residues. Trimming shortened V by 1 base and J by 6 bases, and 15 bases separated the two germline ends. Germline V CDR1 and CDR2: SEHNR, FQNEAQ (reference sequence). The CDR3 DNA reads TGTGCCAGCAGCTTAGGTAGGGGCGCCAGGGCTGAAGCTTTCTTT. This encodes CASSLGRGARAEAFF.

This sequence joins TRBV10-1 and TRBJ1-1; no reliable D call. This CDR3 has 13 amino acids. V lost 5 bases to trimming and J lost 3 bases, with 10 bases between them. CDR1 and CDR2 from the germline V gene are WNHNN and SYGVQD (reference sequence). Here the CDR3 DNA reads TGCGCCAGCAGTCATAACTCGGACACTGAAGCTTTCTTT. Translating it yields CASSHNSDTEAFF.